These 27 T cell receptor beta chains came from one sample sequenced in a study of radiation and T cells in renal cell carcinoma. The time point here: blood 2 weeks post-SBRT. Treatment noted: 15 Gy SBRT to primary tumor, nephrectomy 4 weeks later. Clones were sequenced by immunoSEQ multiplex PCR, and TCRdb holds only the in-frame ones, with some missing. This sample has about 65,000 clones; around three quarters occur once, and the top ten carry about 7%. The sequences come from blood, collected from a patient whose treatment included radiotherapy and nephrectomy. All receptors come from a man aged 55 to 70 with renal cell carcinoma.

CDR3 sequence (DNA): TGTGCCAGCAGCTTAGACGCGGGGTATGAAAAACTGTTTTTT. Translated: CASSLDAGYEKLFF. The chain employs TRBV7-2 and TRBJ1-4; D is ambiguous. Trimming pared 1 base from V and 6 bases from J, leaving 9 bases between. Germline V gene sequence: CDR1 SGHTA, CDR2 FQGNSA. This CDR3 region has 14 residues.

The chain's CDR3 is CASSLWTGISYEQYF. As DNA, the CDR3 is TGTGCCAGCAGCCTTTGGACAGGGATTTCCTACGAGCAGTACTTC. This chain joins TRBV11-3 and TRBJ2-7; TRBD1 aligns across 8 bases. V trimming: 5 bases; J trimming: 1 base; junction bases outside the gene matches: 7. Germline V CDR1 and CDR2: SGHNT, YENEEA. The CDR3 has 15 residues.

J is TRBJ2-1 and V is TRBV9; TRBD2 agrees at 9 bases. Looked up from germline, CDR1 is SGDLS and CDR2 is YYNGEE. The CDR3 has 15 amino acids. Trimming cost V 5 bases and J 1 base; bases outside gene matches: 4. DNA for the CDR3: TGTGCCAGCAGTGTTAGCGGGGGTTCCTACAATGAGCAGTTCTTC. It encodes CASSVSGGSYNEQFF.

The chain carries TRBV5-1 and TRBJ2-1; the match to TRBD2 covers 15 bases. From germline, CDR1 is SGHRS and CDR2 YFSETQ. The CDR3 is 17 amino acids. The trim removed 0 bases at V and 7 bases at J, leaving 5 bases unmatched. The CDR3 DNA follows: TGCGCCAGCAGCTTGGGGGGACTAGCGGGAGGAGGGAATGAGCAGTTCTTC. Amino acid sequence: CASSLGGLAGGGNEQFF.

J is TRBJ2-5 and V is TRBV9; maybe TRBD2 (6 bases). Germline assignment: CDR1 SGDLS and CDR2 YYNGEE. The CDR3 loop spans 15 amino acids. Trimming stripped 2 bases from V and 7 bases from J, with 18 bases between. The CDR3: CASSVEGTSRGTQYF. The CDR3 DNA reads TGTGCCAGCAGCGTGGAGGGGACTTCCCGCGGGACCCAGTACTTC.

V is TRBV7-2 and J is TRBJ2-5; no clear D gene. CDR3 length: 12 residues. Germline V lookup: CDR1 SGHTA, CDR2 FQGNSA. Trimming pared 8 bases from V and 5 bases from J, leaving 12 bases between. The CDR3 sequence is CASQVRLETQYF. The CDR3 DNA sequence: TGTGCCAGCCAGGTCCGTTTGGAGACCCAGTACTTC.

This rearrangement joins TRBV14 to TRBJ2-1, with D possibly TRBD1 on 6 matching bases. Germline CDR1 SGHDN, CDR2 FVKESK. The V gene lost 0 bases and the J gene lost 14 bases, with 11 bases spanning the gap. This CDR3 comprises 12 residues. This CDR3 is CASSQEFRGKFF. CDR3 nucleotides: TGTGCCAGCAGCCAAGAGTTCAGGGGAAAGTTCTTC.

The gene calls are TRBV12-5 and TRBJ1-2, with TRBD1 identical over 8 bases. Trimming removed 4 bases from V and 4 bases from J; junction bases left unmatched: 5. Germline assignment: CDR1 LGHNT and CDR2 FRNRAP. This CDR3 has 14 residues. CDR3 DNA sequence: TGTGCTAGTGGTTCTGACAGGGGCCTCTATGGCTACACCTTC. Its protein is CASGSDRGLYGYTF.

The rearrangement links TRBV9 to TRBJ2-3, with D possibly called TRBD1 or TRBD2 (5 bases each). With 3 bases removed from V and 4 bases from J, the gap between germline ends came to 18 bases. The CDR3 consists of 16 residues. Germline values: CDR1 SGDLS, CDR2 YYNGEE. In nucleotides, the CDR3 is TGTGCCAGCAGCGCACGGGACCTCGGGTTTGCAGATACGCAGTATTTT. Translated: CASSARDLGFADTQYF.

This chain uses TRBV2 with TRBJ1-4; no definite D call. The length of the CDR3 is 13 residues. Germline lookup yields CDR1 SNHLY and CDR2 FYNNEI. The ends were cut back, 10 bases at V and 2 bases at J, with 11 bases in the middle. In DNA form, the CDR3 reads TGTGCCACCGCCTGGGGTACTAATGAAAAACTGTTTTTT. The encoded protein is CATAWGTNEKLFF.

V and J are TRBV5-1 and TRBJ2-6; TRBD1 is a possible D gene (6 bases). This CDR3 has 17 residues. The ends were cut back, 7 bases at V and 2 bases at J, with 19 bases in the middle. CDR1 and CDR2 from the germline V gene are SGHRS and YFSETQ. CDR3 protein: CASRDEGDRPGANVLTF. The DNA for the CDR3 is TGCGCCAGCCGCGACGAGGGAGACAGGCCTGGGGCCAACGTCCTGACTTTC.

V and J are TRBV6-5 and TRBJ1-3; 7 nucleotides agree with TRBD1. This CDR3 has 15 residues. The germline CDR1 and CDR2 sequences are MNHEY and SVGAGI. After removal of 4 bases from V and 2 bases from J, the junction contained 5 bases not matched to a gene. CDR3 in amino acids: CASSSPGTAGNTIYF. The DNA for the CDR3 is TGTGCCAGCAGTTCCCCCGGGACAGCTGGAAACACCATATATTTT.

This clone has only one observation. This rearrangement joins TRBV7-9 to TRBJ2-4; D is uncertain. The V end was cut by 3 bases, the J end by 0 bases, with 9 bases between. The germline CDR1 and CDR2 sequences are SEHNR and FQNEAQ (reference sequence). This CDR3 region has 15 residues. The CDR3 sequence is CASSFRGEAKNIQYF. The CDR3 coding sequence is TGTGCCAGCAGCTTCCGTGGGGAAGCCAAAAACATTCAGTACTTC.

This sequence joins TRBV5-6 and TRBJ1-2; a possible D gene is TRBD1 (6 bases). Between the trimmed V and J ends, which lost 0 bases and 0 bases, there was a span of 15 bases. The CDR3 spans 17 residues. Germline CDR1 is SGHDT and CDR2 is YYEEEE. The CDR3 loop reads CASSLEQGIGPNYGYTF. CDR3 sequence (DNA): TGTGCCAGCAGCTTGGAACAGGGTATTGGGCCTAACTATGGCTACACCTTC.

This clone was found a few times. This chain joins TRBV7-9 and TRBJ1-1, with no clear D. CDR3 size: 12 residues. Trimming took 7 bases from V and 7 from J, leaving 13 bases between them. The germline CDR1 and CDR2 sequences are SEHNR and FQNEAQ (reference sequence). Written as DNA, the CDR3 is TGTGCCAGCACGTACCGGGTTTATGAAGCTTTCTTT. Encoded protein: CASTYRVYEAFF.

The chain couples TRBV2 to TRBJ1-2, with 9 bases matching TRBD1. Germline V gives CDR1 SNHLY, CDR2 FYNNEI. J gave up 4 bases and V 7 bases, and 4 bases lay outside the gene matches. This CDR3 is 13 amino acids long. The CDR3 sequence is CASIKTGGYGYTF. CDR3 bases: TGTGCCAGCATTAAGACAGGGGGCTATGGCTACACCTTC.

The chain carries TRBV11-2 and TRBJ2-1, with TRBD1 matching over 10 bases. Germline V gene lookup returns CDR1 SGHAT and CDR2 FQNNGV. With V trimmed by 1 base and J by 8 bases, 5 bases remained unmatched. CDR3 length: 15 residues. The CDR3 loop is CASSLGRTGGDEQFF. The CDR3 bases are TGTGCCAGCAGCTTAGGTCGGACAGGGGGGGATGAGCAGTTCTTC.

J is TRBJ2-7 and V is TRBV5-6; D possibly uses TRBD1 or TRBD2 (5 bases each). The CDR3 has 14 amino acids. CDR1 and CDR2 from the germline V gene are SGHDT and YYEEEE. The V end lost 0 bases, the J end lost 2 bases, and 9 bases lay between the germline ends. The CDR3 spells CASSLGGGTYEQYF. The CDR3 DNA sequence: TGTGCCAGCAGCTTGGGTGGGGGTACCTACGAGCAGTACTTC.

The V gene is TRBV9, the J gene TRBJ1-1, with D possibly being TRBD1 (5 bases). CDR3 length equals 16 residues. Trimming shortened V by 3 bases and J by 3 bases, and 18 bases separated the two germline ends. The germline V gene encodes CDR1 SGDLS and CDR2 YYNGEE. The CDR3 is CASSDGHPKAYTEAFF. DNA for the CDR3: TGTGCCAGCAGCGACGGACACCCGAAAGCCTACACTGAAGCTTTCTTT.

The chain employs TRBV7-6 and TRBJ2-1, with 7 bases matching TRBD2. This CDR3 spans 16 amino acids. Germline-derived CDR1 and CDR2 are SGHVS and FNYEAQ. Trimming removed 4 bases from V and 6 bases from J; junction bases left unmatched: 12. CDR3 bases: TGTGCCAGCAGCTCCACTACGGCGGGAGTTGGCAATGAGCAGTTCTTC. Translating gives CASSSTTAGVGNEQFF.

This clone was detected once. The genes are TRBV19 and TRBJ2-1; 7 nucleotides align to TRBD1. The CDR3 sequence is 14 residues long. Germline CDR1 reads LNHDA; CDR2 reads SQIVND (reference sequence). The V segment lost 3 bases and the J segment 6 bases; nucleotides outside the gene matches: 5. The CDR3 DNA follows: TGTGCCAGTAGTATTACAAACAGGGGCAATGAGCAGTTCTTC. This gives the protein CASSITNRGNEQFF.

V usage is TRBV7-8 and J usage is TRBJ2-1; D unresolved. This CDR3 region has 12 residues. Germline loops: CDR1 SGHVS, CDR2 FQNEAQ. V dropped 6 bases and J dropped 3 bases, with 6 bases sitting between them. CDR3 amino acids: CASSKVYNEQFF. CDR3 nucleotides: TGTGCCAGCAGTAAAGTCTACAATGAGCAGTTCTTC.

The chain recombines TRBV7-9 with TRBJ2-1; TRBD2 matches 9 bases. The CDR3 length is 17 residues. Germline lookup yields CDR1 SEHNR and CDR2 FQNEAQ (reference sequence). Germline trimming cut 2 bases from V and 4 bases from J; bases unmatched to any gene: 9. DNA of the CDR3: TGTGCCAGCAGCTTAAAGGCTAGCGGGGTGAGGTACAATGAGCAGTTCTTC. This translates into CASSLKASGVRYNEQFF.

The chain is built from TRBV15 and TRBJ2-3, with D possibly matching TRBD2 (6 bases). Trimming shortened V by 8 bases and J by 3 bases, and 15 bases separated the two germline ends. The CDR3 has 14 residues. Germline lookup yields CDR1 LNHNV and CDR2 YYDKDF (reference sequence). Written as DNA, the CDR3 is TGTGCCACCGAACGAGCGGGTTTTACAGATACGCAGTATTTT. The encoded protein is CATERAGFTDTQYF.

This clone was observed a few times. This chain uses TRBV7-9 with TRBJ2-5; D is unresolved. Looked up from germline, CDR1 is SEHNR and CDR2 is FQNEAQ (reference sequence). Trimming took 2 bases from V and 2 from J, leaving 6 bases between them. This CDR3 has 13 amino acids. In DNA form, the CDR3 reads TGTGCCAGCAGCTTACGTCGGCAAGAGACCCAGTACTTC. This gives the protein CASSLRRQETQYF.

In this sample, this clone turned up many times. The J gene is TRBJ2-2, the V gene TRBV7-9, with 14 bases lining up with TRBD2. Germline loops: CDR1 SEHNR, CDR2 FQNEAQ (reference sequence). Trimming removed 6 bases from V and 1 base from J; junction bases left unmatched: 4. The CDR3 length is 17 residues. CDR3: CASRGGLAGGNTGELFF. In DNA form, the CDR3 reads TGTGCCAGCAGGGGCGGACTAGCGGGAGGGAACACCGGGGAGCTGTTTTTT.

The DNA of the CDR3 is TGTGCCAGCAGCTTCCCTTTAGCGGGATTGAGCACAGATACGCAGTATTTT. As protein: CASSFPLAGLSTDTQYF. The genes are TRBV7-9 and TRBJ2-3; 8 nucleotides agree with TRBD2. CDR3 length: 17 amino acids. The junction had 8 bases not matched to a gene; V was cut back by 3 bases and J by 0 bases. The germline V gene has CDR1 SEHNR and CDR2 FQNEAQ (reference sequence).